This TCR beta chain derives from a study of T-cell reconstitution after alpha-beta-depleted transplantation in children. General study findings and limits: A year had passed since transplant, and T-cell counts and diversity by then came mostly from newly produced T cells. It was surviving recipient T cells and thymic progenitors that gave some patients high TCRbeta diversity at day 60. About two months after transplant, alpha-beta T cells reportedly came from several hundred expanded graft clones.

The CDR3 covers 12 residues. Molecular barcoding with unique molecular identifiers was used for the TCRbeta library. TCRdb fed the PCR reads into MiXCR, producing one record per CDR3 protein. The repertoire holds under 250,000 distinct CDR3 sequences, with under 8.5% as singletons. This clonotype showed up just a few times. The antigen is unknown. This specimen was PBMCs, taken before TCRalphabeta/CD19-depleted stem cell transplant. The clonotype comes from a boy aged 2 to 9 with acute lymphoblastic leukemia, due to receive a stem cell transplant. The chain recombines TRBV21-1 with TRBJ1-1. TRBV21-1 is a pseudogene. The CDR3 protein is CASSRENTEAFF. As DNA, the CDR3 is TGTGCCAGCAGCAGGGAGAACACTGAAGCTTTCTTT.